Each of the 27 T cell receptor beta chains below was sequenced from the same sample in a study of shared clonotypes between healthy human individuals. TCRdb's table, derived via immunoSEQ multiplex PCR, lists solely in-frame clones and lacks some. The data contain about 1.1 million clones, roughly 74% of them seen just once; the ten biggest clones take up approximately 0.56%. Sequenced: memory CD4+ T cells from PBMCs. The subset here: CD45RA-negative fraction. All receptors derive from a man between 18 and 35 years old in good health. Some clones in this sample may be carry-over from other donors' samples.

The chain carries TRBV5-4 and TRBJ2-7, with D tentatively TRBD1 or TRBD2 (7 bases each). Germline V gives CDR1 SGHNT, CDR2 YYREEE (reference sequence). CDR3 size: 17 residues. V shed 4 bases and J shed 6 bases, with 26 bases lying between them. CDR3 amino acids: CASSTTKGGAGVSEQYF. The DNA of the CDR3 is TGTGCCAGCAGCACCACAAAAGGGGGCGCGGGAGTTTCCGAGCAGTACTTC. Using reference TRBV5-4 and TRBJ2-7 for the parts outside the CDR3, the full variable domain is ETGVTQSPTHLIKTRGQQVTLRCSSQSGHNTVSWYQQALGQGPQFIFQYYREEENGRGNFPPRFSGLQFPNYSSELNVNALELDDSALYLCASSTTKGGAGVSEQYFGPGTRLTVT.

A word on this clone: Its ends do not fully match the called genes, so a read error is possible. The V and J genes are TRBV5-6 and TRBJ2-2; TRBD2 agrees at 16 bases. The CDR3 is 18 residues long. From germline, CDR1 is SGHDT and CDR2 YYEEEE. The CDR3 is CASRLGLAGGVDTGELFF. For the CDR3, the DNA is TGTGCCAGCAGATTGGGACTAGCGGGAGGGGTAGACACCGGGGAGCTGTTTTTT.

The V and J genes are TRBV6-1 and TRBJ1-4; D may be TRBD1 (5 bases). V lost 10 bases and J 8 bases, leaving 20 bases between the germline ends. The CDR3 is 14 residues long. CDR1 and CDR2 from the germline V gene are MNHNS and SASEGT. The CDR3 DNA reads TGTGCCACGAATCCCCGAACCCGGGGGGAAAAACTGTTTTTT. Its translation: CATNPRTRGEKLFF.

As regards this clone: This sample also contains other DNA sequences that code for the same CDR3. This rearrangement joins TRBV5-1 to TRBJ2-2, with D unresolved. In germline, CDR1 is SGHRS, CDR2 YFSETQ. Trimming shortened V by 0 bases and J by 1 base, and 4 bases separated the two germline ends. The CDR3 is 14 residues long. This CDR3 reads CASSLAQNTGELFF. The CDR3 DNA reads as TGCGCCAGCAGCTTGGCCCAGAACACCGGGGAGCTGTTTTTT. The full variable domain, in which reference TRBV5-1 and TRBJ2-2 provide the parts outside the CDR3, is KAGVTQTPRYLIKTRGQQVTLSCSPISGHRSVSWYQQTPGQGLQFLFEYFSETQRNKGNFPGRFSGRQFSNSRSEMNVSTLELGDSALYLCASSLAQNTGELFFGEGSRLTVL.

This chain connects TRBV2 to TRBJ1-5, with D uncertain. The CDR3 is 14 residues long. CDR1 and CDR2 (germline): SNHLY, FYNNEI. Trimming removed 2 bases from V and 3 bases from J, with 8 bases in between. CDR3 sequence: CASSERRLNQPQHF. The CDR3 nucleotides are TGTGCCAGCAGTGAAAGACGGCTCAATCAGCCCCAGCATTTT.

This chain connects TRBV19 to TRBJ1-1; D call uncertain. V gave up 5 bases and J gave up 1 base, with 14 bases separating them. The CDR3 consists of 15 residues. The germline gives CDR1 LNHDA, CDR2 SQIVND (reference sequence). The CDR3 spells CASSPFFQANTEAFF. The CDR3 nucleotides read TGTGCCAGTAGTCCCTTTTTTCAGGCGAACACTGAAGCTTTCTTT.

The table lists this clone with a count of one. A much larger clone is a single base away; this may be a read error. J is TRBJ1-5 and V is TRBV6-6; 7 positions agree with TRBD1. Unmatched junction bases numbered 1, after V lost 2 bases and J lost 6 bases. The germline V gene encodes CDR1 MNHNY and CDR2 SVGAGI (reference sequence). The length of the CDR3 is 13 residues. CDR3 coding DNA: TGTGCCAGCAGTTACGACAGGGTTCAGCCCCAGCATTTT. Amino acid sequence: CASSYDRVQPQHF.

This clone was picked up one time. The V gene is TRBV4-3, the J gene TRBJ1-2; D is perhaps TRBD1 (5 bases). The germline V gene has CDR1 LGHNA and CDR2 YSLEER. This CDR3 region has 16 residues. V dropped 0 bases and J dropped 2 bases, with 13 bases sitting between them. This CDR3 reads CASSQDWGRPNYGYTF. The DNA for the CDR3 is TGCGCCAGCAGCCAAGATTGGGGCAGGCCGAACTATGGCTACACCTTC.

The V and J genes are TRBV4-1 and TRBJ2-1, with a possible D match to TRBD1 (6 bases). This CDR3 has 18 amino acids. Germline CDR1 reads MGHRA; CDR2 reads YSYEKL. V was trimmed by 6 bases and J by 7 bases, leaving 28 bases between them. The CDR3 coding sequence is TGCGCCAGCAGTCACGCAAACTTTCTGGGGGCTAGTCAGAATGAGCAGTTCTTC. It yields the protein CASSHANFLGASQNEQFF.

This chain uses TRBV5-1 with TRBJ2-1; TRBD1 matches 9 bases. The junction had 8 bases not matched to a gene; V was cut back by 4 bases and J by 6 bases. This CDR3 has 15 amino acids. Germline loops: CDR1 SGHRS, CDR2 YFSETQ. Here the CDR3 reads CASSPGVTGGNEQFF. The CDR3, as DNA: TGCGCCAGCAGCCCCGGTGTGACAGGGGGCAATGAGCAGTTCTTC.

This clone has a handful of counts. This chain links TRBV27 with TRBJ2-7, with 8 bases matching TRBD2. V lost 3 bases and J lost 3; bases outside the gene matches: 10. Per germline, CDR1 MNHEY and CDR2 SMNVEV (reference sequence). The CDR3 loop spans 16 amino acids. This chain's CDR3 is CASSFPRLAILYEQYF. The CDR3 nucleotides read TGTGCCAGCAGTTTCCCCCGACTAGCGATACTCTACGAGCAGTACTTC.

The rearrangement links TRBV27 to TRBJ1-4; TRBD1 agrees at 8 bases. The CDR3 has 14 residues. Trimming removed 5 bases from V and 8 bases from J; junction bases left unmatched: 7. The germline CDR1 and CDR2 sequences are MNHEY and SMNVEV (reference sequence). The CDR3 nucleotides are TGTGCCAGCAGTGGACAGGGATTGGGGGAAAAACTGTTTTTT. Its translation: CASSGQGLGEKLFF. Drawing the rest from reference TRBV27 and TRBJ1-4, the complete variable domain is EAQVTQNPRYLITVTGKKLTVTCSQNMNHEYMSWYRQDPGLGLRQIYYSMNVEVTDKGDVPEGYKVSRKEKRNFPLILESPSPNQTSLYFCASSGQGLGEKLFFGSGTQLSVL.

This clone came up a few times. The J gene is TRBJ2-1, the V gene TRBV11-2; 12 positions match TRBD2. Per germline, CDR1 SGHAT and CDR2 FQNNGV. V lost 3 bases, J lost 8 bases, and 11 bases stayed unmatched. This CDR3 is 17 amino acids long. In DNA, the CDR3 is TGTGCCAGCAGCTTTGGGACTAGCGGGCTGGGGGGGGATGAGCAGTTCTTC. It specifies CASSFGTSGLGGDEQFF. Full variable domain (remainder filled in from reference TRBV11-2 and TRBJ2-1): EAGVAQSPRYKIIEKRQSVAFWCNPISGHATLYWYQQILGQGPKLLIQFQNNGVVDDSQLPKDRFSAERLKGVDSTLKIQPAKLEDSAVYLCASSFGTSGLGGDEQFFGPGTRLTVL.

This chain uses TRBV10-2 with TRBJ2-7; D call uncertain. V lost 6 bases and J 3 bases, leaving 3 bases between the germline ends. Germline CDR1 is WSHSY and CDR2 is SAAADI. The CDR3 totals 10 residues. The CDR3 reads CASRGYEQYF. CDR3 DNA sequence: TGCGCCAGCAGAGGCTACGAGCAGTACTTC.

CDR3 amino acids: CAWSRTSGIPYEQYF. CDR3 bases: TGTGCCTGGAGTCGGACTAGCGGGATACCCTACGAGCAGTACTTC. The chain carries TRBV30 and TRBJ2-5; 12 bases agree with TRBD2. The J call may be faulty, since TRBJ2-7 better matches the DNA end. The CDR3 spans 15 residues. The germline CDR1 and CDR2 sequences are GTSNPN and SVGIG (reference sequence).

The chain couples TRBV6-6 to TRBJ2-2, with TRBD2 as a possible D gene (7 bases). CDR1 and CDR2 from the germline V gene are MNHNY and SVGAGI (reference sequence). CDR3 length: 15 amino acids. Trimming stripped 2 bases from V and 4 bases from J, with 11 bases between. The CDR3 DNA reads TGTGCCAGCAGTTACGGGGGGGCCGGCACCGGGGAGCTGTTTTTT. Translated, it gives CASSYGGAGTGELFF.

The J gene is TRBJ2-7, the V gene TRBV2; the D is unclear. V was clipped by 8 bases and J by 0 bases, with 14 bases between them. Germline V gives CDR1 SNHLY, CDR2 FYNNEI. The CDR3 is 14 residues long. The CDR3 sequence is CASVLGESSYEQYF. The CDR3 bases are TGTGCCAGCGTTCTGGGCGAGAGCTCCTACGAGCAGTACTTC.

This clone was seen just once. This rearrangement joins TRBV27 to TRBJ2-3; tentative D call: TRBD1 (5 bases). V was pared by 6 bases and J by 0 bases, with 13 bases between. Germline CDR1 MNHEY, CDR2 SMNVEV (reference sequence). The CDR3 sequence is 15 residues long. CDR3 amino acids: CASRLRQRSTDTQYF. Here the CDR3 DNA reads TGTGCCAGCAGGCTCAGACAGCGTAGCACAGATACGCAGTATTTT.

The CDR3 is CASSLRWGFGNTIYF. The DNA of the CDR3 is TGTGCCAGTAGCCTACGATGGGGATTTGGAAACACCATATATTTT. The chain couples TRBV19 to TRBJ1-3; D unresolved. With 6 bases removed from V and 3 bases from J, the gap between germline ends came to 15 bases. Germline CDR1 LNHDA, CDR2 SQIVND (reference sequence). This CDR3 has 15 residues.

J is TRBJ1-3 and V is TRBV28, with 7 bases aligning to TRBD1. The CDR3 contains 13 residues. J was trimmed by 8 bases and V by 5 bases; bases with no gene match: 6. In germline, CDR1 is MDHEN, CDR2 SYDVKM. CDR3 sequence (DNA): TGTGCCAGCAGTCGAGCAGGGGGTGACACCATATATTTT. Its translation: CASSRAGGDTIYF.

The chain links TRBV15 to TRBJ2-7; D remains unclear. The germline V gene has CDR1 LNHNV and CDR2 YYDKDF (reference sequence). The CDR3 length is 15 residues. The V gene lost 0 bases and the J gene lost 3 bases, with 12 bases spanning the gap. CDR3 sequence (DNA): TGTGCCACCAGCAGAGATACGCCCGGATACTACGAGCAGTACTTC. It is translated as CATSRDTPGYYEQYF.

The sample holds many counts of this clone. The gene calls are TRBV27 and TRBJ2-1, with 10 bases identical to TRBD2. V trimming: 2 bases; J trimming: 8 bases; junction bases outside the gene matches: 6. The CDR3 is 15 amino acids. The germline V gene has CDR1 MNHEY and CDR2 SMNVEV (reference sequence). The chain's CDR3 is CASSLPSGRVDEQFF. The CDR3 bases are TGTGCCAGCAGTTTACCAAGCGGGAGGGTAGATGAGCAGTTCTTC.

The chain couples TRBV29-1 to TRBJ2-1; the match to TRBD2 covers 8 bases. The CDR3 is made up of 19 amino acids. The germline CDR1 and CDR2 sequences are SQVTM and ANQGSEA. The CDR3 sequence is CNTQAGARIFVSSYNEQFF. The CDR3 nucleotides read TGCAATACACAAGCGGGAGCTAGAATTTTTGTGAGCTCCTACAATGAGCAGTTCTTC.

This chain joins TRBV27 and TRBJ2-2; the match to TRBD2 covers 8 bases. CDR3 length: 15 residues. The germline gives CDR1 MNHEY, CDR2 SMNVEV (reference sequence). The J segment lost 0 bases and the V segment lost 8 bases, leaving 5 bases of the junction unmatched. The CDR3 region is CASPLRGANTGELFF. The CDR3 DNA sequence: TGTGCCAGCCCCCTGCGGGGGGCGAACACCGGGGAGCTGTTTTTT.

In this sample, this clone turned up many times. The chain joins TRBV18 to TRBJ1-1; D uncertain. CDR1 and CDR2 (germline): KGHSH, LQKENI. The CDR3 loop spans 13 amino acids. Trimming removed 2 bases at V and 5 bases at J, with 9 bases between. CDR3 sequence (DNA): TGTGCCAGCTCACCATTCTCGGCAACTGAAGCTTTCTTT. It yields the protein CASSPFSATEAFF.

This sequence joins TRBV4-1 and TRBJ2-7; D is perhaps TRBD1 (8 bases). V lost 4 bases to trimming and J lost 7 bases, with 17 bases between them. Germline V CDR1 and CDR2: MGHRA, YSYEKL. The CDR3 totals 14 residues. The CDR3 bases are TGCGCCAGCAGCCTATACCACAGGGGGGGGGAGCAGTACTTC. Amino acids: CASSLYHRGGEQYF.

Remarks on this clone: With a far larger clone one base away, a read error is the likely cause. This CDR3 is also generated by other DNA sequences in the sample. The chain is built from TRBV7-2 and TRBJ1-1; D might be TRBD1 (6 bases). Germline CDR1 SGHTA, CDR2 FQGNSA. Trimming left V 5 bases short and J 1 base short, with 8 bases between. The CDR3 runs 13 residues. The CDR3 protein is CASSLRGNTEAFF. The DNA of the CDR3 is TGTGCCAGCAGCCTCAGGGGGAACACTGAAGCTTTCTTT.